What follows are 18 T cell receptor beta chains derived from one specimen sequenced in a study of T cell responses to AZD1222 COVID-19 vaccine. The assay was immunoSEQ multiplex PCR, and TCRdb's table has in-frame clones only and misses some. The sample holds about 70,000 clones, 84% seen once. The sample consisted of peripheral blood, taken on day 0 of AZD1222 vaccination. The origin of the receptors is an adult in good health.

The V and J genes are TRBV27 and TRBJ2-1, with D tentatively TRBD2 (5 bases). Per the germline V gene, CDR1 is MNHEY and CDR2 is SMNVEV (reference sequence). The CDR3 is made up of 14 amino acids. Trimming removed 8 bases from V and 3 bases from J, with 14 bases in between. Here the CDR3 DNA reads TGTGCCAGCTCCAGGCTAGCCCACTACAATGAGCAGTTCTTC. Translation: CASSRLAHYNEQFF.

V gene TRBV27 combines with J gene TRBJ1-1, with 9 bases fitting TRBD1. Trimming took 6 bases from V and 4 from J; bases not matched to a gene: 12. The germline CDR1 and CDR2 sequences are MNHEY and SMNVEV (reference sequence). The CDR3 loop spans 16 amino acids. DNA for the CDR3: TGTGCCAGCAGAACCATACCGGGACAGGGTTCCACTGAAGCTTTCTTT. This gives the protein CASRTIPGQGSTEAFF.

This chain connects TRBV7-3 to TRBJ2-1; no reliable D call. Trimming took 2 bases from V and 1 from J, leaving 9 bases between them. Per the germline V gene, CDR1 is SGHTA and CDR2 is FQGTGA. The CDR3 length is 15 residues. In nucleotides, the CDR3 is TGTGCCAGCAGCTTAGTGCTCGGATCCTACAATGAGCAGTTCTTC. Its protein is CASSLVLGSYNEQFF.

The chain couples TRBV7-9 to TRBJ2-7, with 8 bases fitting TRBD1. The trim removed 8 bases at V and 3 bases at J, leaving 6 bases unmatched. CDR3 length: 13 amino acids. Per the germline V gene, CDR1 is SEHNR and CDR2 is FQNEAQ (reference sequence). This chain's CDR3 is CASRRTGNYEQYF. CDR3 nucleotide sequence: TGTGCCAGCCGCCGGACAGGGAACTACGAGCAGTACTTC. Looking up the rest from reference TRBV7-9 and TRBJ2-7 gives the full variable domain: DTGVSQNPRHKITKRGQNVTFRCDPISEHNRLYWYRQTLGQGPEFLTYFQNEAQLEKSRLLSDRFSAERPKGSFSTLEIQRTEQGDSAMYLCASRRTGNYEQYFGPGTRLTVT.

This chain links TRBV7-9 with TRBJ2-5; TRBD1 matches at 8 bases. The V gene end was trimmed by 1 base and the J gene end by 5 bases; junction bases not matched to a gene: 6. The CDR3 length is 15 residues. Germline V gene lookup returns CDR1 SEHNR and CDR2 FQNEAQ (reference sequence). Here the CDR3 reads CASSLGAGGLETQYF. The CDR3 nucleotides are TGTGCCAGCAGCTTAGGGGCAGGGGGCTTGGAGACCCAGTACTTC.

The chain recombines TRBV7-3 with TRBJ1-2, with TRBD1 as a possible D gene (6 bases). Germline-derived CDR1 and CDR2 are SGHTA and FQGTGA. Trimming stripped 5 bases from V and 4 bases from J, with 8 bases between. The CDR3 has 12 residues. Here the CDR3 reads CASSEQGYGYTF. DNA for the CDR3: TGTGCCAGCAGCGAACAGGGCTATGGCTACACCTTC.

The rearrangement uses TRBV6-2 or TRBV6-3 and TRBJ2-5; D could derive from TRBD1 or TRBD2 (6 bases each). Germline V gives CDR1 MNHEY, CDR2 SVGEGT. The CDR3 extends over 16 amino acids. The germline V and J ends were trimmed by 0 bases and 4 bases, with 15 bases remaining between them. CDR3 coding DNA: TGTGCCAGCAGTTACTCGCGGGGACACACCGGAGAGACCCAGTACTTC. Amino acid sequence: CASSYSRGHTGETQYF.

The genes are TRBV7-8 and TRBJ1-1; 10 bases are shared with TRBD1. Germline lookup yields CDR1 SGHVS and CDR2 FQNEAQ. The CDR3 spans 15 residues. V was pared by 5 bases and J by 0 bases, with 3 bases of the junction left unmatched. Written as DNA, the CDR3 is TGTGCCAGCAGCCCGGGACAGGGGTTGAACACTGAAGCTTTCTTT. Its translation is CASSPGQGLNTEAFF. The full variable domain, in which reference TRBV7-8 and TRBJ1-1 provide the parts outside the CDR3, is GAGVSQSPRYKVAKRGQDVALRCDPISGHVSLFWYQQALGQGPEFLTYFQNEAQLDKSGLPSDRFFAERPEGSVSTLKIQRTQQEDSAVYLCASSPGQGLNTEAFFGQGTRLTVV.

V usage is TRBV7-3 and J usage is TRBJ2-7; D is ambiguous. V was pared by 2 bases and J by 7 bases, with 9 bases between. Germline-derived CDR1 and CDR2 are SGHTA and FQGTGA. The CDR3 length is 12 residues. CDR3 in DNA: TGTGCCAGCAGCTTATACGGTCAGGAGCAGTACTTC. Amino acid sequence: CASSLYGQEQYF.

As to this clone: Relative to the germline gene, one junction end is altered; a read error may explain this. The J gene is TRBJ2-5, the V gene TRBV7-7; D might be TRBD2 (5 bases). Germline CDR1 reads SSHAT; CDR2 reads FNYEAQ (reference sequence). The CDR3 length is 15 residues. CDR3 residues: CASSYGATRRETQYF. CDR3 bases: TGTGCTAGCAGCTACGGAGCAACTAGACGGGAGACCCAGTACTTC.

This clone was observed a handful of times. V usage is TRBV19 and J usage is TRBJ1-4; maybe TRBD1 (5 bases). Germline V gene lookup returns CDR1 LNHDA and CDR2 SQIVND (reference sequence). This CDR3 has 13 residues. Trimming shortened V by 0 bases and J by 7 bases, and 6 bases separated the two germline ends. This chain's CDR3 is CASSIERGEKLFF. The CDR3 nucleotides read TGTGCCAGTAGTATAGAGAGGGGTGAAAAACTGTTTTTT.

The chain couples TRBV6-2 or TRBV6-3 to TRBJ2-7; 7 positions agree with TRBD2. The trim removed 4 bases at V and 3 bases at J, leaving 12 bases unmatched. Germline V gives CDR1 MNHEY, CDR2 SVGEGT. The CDR3 consists of 16 residues. The CDR3 reads CASSSPPMASGYEQYF. In DNA form, the CDR3 reads TGTGCCAGCAGTTCCCCTCCGATGGCTAGCGGCTACGAGCAGTACTTC.

The V gene is TRBV6-5, the J gene TRBJ2-5; no clear D gene. V was clipped by 5 bases and J by 5 bases, with 12 bases between them. CDR1 and CDR2 (germline): MNHEY, SVGAGI. This CDR3 has 13 amino acids. CDR3: CASSIRFTETQYF. In DNA form, the CDR3 reads TGTGCCAGCAGTATCAGGTTTACGGAGACCCAGTACTTC.

The chain recombines TRBV3-1 (or the pseudogene TRBV3-2) with TRBJ1-2, with D tentatively TRBD1 (5 bases). V lost 1 base, J lost 8 bases, and 11 bases lay in between. Germline V CDR1 and CDR2: LGHDT, YNNKEL (reference sequence). This CDR3 is 13 amino acids long. The CDR3: CASSQAGGGGYTF. The CDR3, as DNA: TGTGCCAGCAGCCAAGCGGGGGGTGGCGGCTACACCTTC.

The chain joins TRBV20-1 to TRBJ2-7; TRBD2 is a possible D gene (5 bases). The germline V gene has CDR1 DFQATT and CDR2 SNEGSKA (reference sequence). Between the trimmed V and J ends, which lost 4 bases and 5 bases, there was a span of 9 bases. The CDR3 has 11 amino acids. CDR3 in amino acids: CSATYGDEQYF. CDR3 sequence (DNA): TGCAGTGCTACATACGGGGACGAGCAGTACTTC.

For the CDR3, the DNA is TGTGCCAGCAGTTACCCGGCCGGGACAGGGTCAGATGGCTACACCTTC. Translation: CASSYPAGTGSDGYTF. The J gene is TRBJ1-2, the V gene TRBV28, with TRBD1 identical over 9 bases. The V gene's germline CDR1 is MDHEN and CDR2 SYDVKM. The CDR3 runs 16 residues. V lost 4 bases, J lost 6 bases, and 12 bases stayed unmatched.

V and J are TRBV6-5 and TRBJ1-2; TRBD1 aligns across 8 bases. This CDR3 comprises 13 residues. V shed 0 bases, J shed 6 bases, and the junction held 0 bases outside the gene matches. The germline V gene encodes CDR1 MNHEY and CDR2 SVGAGI. The CDR3 DNA follows: TGTGCCAGCAGTTACTCGGGACAGGATGGCTACACCTTC. Amino acid sequence: CASSYSGQDGYTF.

This chain connects TRBV6-5 to TRBJ2-7; perhaps TRBD2 as D (6 bases). Germline V gene data show CDR1 as MNHEY and CDR2 as SVGAGI. The CDR3 contains 14 residues. The V end lost 7 bases, the J end lost 6 bases, and 19 bases lay between the germline ends. The CDR3 spells CASTSGGGFAEQYF. The DNA for the CDR3 is TGTGCCAGCACCTCCGGAGGAGGGTTCGCCGAGCAGTACTTC.